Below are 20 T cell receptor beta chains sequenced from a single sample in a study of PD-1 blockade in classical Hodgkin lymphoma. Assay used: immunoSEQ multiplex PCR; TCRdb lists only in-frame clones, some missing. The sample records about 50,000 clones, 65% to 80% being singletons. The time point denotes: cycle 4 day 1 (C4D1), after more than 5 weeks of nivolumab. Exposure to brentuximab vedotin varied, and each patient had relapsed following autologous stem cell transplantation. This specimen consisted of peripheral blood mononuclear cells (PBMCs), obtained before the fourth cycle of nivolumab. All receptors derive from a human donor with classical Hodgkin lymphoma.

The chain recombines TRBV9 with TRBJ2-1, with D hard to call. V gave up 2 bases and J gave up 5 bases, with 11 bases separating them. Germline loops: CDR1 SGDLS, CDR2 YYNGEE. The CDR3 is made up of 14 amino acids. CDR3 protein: CASSVAGAHNEQFF. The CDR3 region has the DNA TGTGCCAGCAGCGTTGCAGGAGCGCACAATGAGCAGTTCTTC.

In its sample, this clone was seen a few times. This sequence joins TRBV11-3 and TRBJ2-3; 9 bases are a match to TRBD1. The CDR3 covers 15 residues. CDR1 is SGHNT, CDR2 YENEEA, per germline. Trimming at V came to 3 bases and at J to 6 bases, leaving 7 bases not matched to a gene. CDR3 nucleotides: TGTGCCAGCAGCTTGGACAGGGGTGTAGCGGATACGCAGTATTTT. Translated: CASSLDRGVADTQYF.

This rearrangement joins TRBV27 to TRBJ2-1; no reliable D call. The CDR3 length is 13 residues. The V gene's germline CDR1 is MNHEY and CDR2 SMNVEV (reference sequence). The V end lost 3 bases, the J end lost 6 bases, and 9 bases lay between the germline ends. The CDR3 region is CASSFDPRNEQFF. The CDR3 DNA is TGTGCCAGCAGTTTTGACCCTCGCAATGAGCAGTTCTTC.

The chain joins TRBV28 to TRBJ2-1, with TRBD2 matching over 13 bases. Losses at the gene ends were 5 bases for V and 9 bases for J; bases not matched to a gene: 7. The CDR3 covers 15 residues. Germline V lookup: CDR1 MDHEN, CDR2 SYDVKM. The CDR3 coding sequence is TGTGCCAGCAGTCCGGGGACTAGCGGGACCGTTGAGCAGTTCTTC. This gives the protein CASSPGTSGTVEQFF.

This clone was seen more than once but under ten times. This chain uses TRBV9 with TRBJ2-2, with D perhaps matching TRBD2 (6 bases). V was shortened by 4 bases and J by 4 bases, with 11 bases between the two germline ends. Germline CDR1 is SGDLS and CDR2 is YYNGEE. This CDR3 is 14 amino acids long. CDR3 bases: TGTGCCAGCAGCAGGGACTCATTCACCGGGGAGCTGTTTTTT. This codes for CASSRDSFTGELFF.

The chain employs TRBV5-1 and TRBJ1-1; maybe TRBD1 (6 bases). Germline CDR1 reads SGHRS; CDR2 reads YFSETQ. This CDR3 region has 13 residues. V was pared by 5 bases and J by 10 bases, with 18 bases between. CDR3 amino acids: CASRQGPHGGAFF. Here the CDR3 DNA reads TGCGCCAGCAGACAGGGCCCCCATGGCGGAGCTTTCTTT.

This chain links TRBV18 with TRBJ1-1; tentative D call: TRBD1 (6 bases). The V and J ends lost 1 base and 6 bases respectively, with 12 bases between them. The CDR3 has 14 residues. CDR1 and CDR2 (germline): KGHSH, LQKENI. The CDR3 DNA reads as TGTGCCAGCTCACCACGGCAGGGGCGGCCTGAAGCTTTCTTT. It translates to CASSPRQGRPEAFF.

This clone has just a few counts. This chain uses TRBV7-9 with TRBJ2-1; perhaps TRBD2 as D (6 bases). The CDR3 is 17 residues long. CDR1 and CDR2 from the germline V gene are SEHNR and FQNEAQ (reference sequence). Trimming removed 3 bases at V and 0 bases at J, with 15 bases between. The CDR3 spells CASSLNFRGSSYNEQFF. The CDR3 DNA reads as TGTGCCAGCAGCTTGAATTTTCGGGGGAGCTCCTACAATGAGCAGTTCTTC.

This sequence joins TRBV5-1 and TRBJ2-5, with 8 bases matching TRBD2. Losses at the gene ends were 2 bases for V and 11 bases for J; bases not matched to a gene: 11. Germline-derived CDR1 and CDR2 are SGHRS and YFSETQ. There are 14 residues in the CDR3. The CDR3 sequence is CASSFTGGPGEQYF. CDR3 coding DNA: TGCGCCAGCAGCTTCACGGGAGGGCCGGGGGAGCAGTACTTC.

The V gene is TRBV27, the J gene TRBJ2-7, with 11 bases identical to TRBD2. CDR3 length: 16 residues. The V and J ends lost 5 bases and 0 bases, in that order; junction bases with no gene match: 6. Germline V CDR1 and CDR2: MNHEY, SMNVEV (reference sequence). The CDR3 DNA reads TGTGCCAGCAGTCCCTACCTAGCGGGAGGCTCCTACGAGCAGTACTTC. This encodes CASSPYLAGGSYEQYF.

This CDR3 is CASSVRQGVGSPLHF. Here the CDR3 DNA reads TGCGCCAGCAGCGTCCGACAGGGAGTCGGTTCACCCCTCCACTTT. The chain joins TRBV4-1 to TRBJ1-6; the match to TRBD1 covers 7 bases. The length of the CDR3 is 15 residues. V lost 5 bases to trimming and J lost 9 bases; unmatched junction nucleotides: 10. CDR1 and CDR2 (germline): MGHRA, YSYEKL.

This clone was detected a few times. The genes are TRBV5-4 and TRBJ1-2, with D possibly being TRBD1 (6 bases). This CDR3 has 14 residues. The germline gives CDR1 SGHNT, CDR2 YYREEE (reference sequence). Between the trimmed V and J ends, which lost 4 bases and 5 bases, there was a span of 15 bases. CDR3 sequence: CASSPGVGVYGYTF. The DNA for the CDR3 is TGTGCCAGCAGCCCAGGGGTTGGGGTGTATGGCTACACCTTC.

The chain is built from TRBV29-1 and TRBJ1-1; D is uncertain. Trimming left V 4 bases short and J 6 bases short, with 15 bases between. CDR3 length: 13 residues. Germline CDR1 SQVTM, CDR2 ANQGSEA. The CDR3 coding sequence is TGCAGCGTTGGTAACGGGGAGGAGTCTGAAGCTTTCTTT. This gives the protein CSVGNGEESEAFF.

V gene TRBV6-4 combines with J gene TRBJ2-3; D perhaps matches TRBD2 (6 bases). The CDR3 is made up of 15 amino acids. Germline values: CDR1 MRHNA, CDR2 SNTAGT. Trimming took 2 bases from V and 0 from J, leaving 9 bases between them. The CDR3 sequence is CASSDRAGSTDTQYF. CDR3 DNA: TGTGCCAGCAGTGACCGAGCGGGTAGCACAGATACGCAGTATTTT.

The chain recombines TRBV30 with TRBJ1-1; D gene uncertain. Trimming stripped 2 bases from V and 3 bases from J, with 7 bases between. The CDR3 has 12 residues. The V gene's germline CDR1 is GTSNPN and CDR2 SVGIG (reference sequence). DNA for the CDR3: TGTGCCTGGAGTCCCTTTTACACTGAAGCTTTCTTT. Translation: CAWSPFYTEAFF. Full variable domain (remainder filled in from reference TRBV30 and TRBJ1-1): SQTIHQWPATLVQPVGSPLSLECTVEGTSNPNLYWYRQAAGRGLQLLFYSVGIGQISSEVPQNLSASRPQDRQFILSSKKLLLSDSGFYLCAWSPFYTEAFFGQGTRLTVV.

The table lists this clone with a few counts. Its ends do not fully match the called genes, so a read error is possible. In DNA form, the CDR3 reads TGTGCCAGCTCATCACCGAGGATACAGGGAGGCAAACTGTTTTTT. Residues: CASSSPRIQGGKLFF. The V call is TRBV18, the J call TRBJ1-4; tentative D call: TRBD1 (6 bases). This CDR3 comprises 15 residues. CDR1 and CDR2 from the germline V gene are KGHSH and LQKENI.

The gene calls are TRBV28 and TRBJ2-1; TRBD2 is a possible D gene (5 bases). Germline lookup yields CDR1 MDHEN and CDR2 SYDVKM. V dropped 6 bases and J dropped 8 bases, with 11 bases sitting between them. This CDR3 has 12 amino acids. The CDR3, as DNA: TGTGCCAGCAGCCAACCGGGGTATGAGCAGTTCTTC. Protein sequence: CASSQPGYEQFF. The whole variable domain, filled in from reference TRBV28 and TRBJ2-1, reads DVKVTQSSRYLVKRTGEKVFLECVQDMDHENMFWYRQDPGLGLRLIYFSYDVKMKEKGDIPEGYSVSREKKERFSLILESASTNQTSMYLCASSQPGYEQFFGPGTRLTVL.

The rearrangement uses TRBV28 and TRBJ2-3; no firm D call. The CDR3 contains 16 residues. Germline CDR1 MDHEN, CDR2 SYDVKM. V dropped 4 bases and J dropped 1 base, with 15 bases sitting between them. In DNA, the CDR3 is TGTGCCAGCAGTTCAGCTGGTGTGGAAGGCACAGATACGCAGTATTTT. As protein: CASSSAGVEGTDTQYF.

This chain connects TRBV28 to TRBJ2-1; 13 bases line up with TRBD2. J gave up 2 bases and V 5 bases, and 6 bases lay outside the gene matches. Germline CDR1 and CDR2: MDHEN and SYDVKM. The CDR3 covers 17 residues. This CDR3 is CASSPLGLAGTYNEQFF. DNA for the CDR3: TGTGCCAGCAGTCCCTTGGGACTAGCGGGAACCTACAATGAGCAGTTCTTC. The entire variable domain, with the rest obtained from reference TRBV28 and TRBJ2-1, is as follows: DVKVTQSSRYLVKRTGEKVFLECVQDMDHENMFWYRQDPGLGLRLIYFSYDVKMKEKGDIPEGYSVSREKKERFSLILESASTNQTSMYLCASSPLGLAGTYNEQFFGPGTRLTVL.

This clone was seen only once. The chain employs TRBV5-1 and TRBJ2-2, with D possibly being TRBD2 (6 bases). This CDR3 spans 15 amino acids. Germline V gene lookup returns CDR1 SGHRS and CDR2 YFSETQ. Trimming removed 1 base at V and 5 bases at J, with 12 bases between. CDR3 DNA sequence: TGCGCCAGCAGCTTGAGGCAGGGAGGAACCGGGGAGCTGTTTTTT. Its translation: CASSLRQGGTGELFF.